Listed below are T cell receptor beta chains from one sample, sequenced in a study of cytomegalovirus exposure and HLA in healthy donors. The method was immunoSEQ multiplex PCR; TCRdb's version includes in-frame clones alone and lacks a portion of them. This sample carries over 150,000 clones, approximately 82% of them seen once, and the ten largest clones take more than 4%. Sequenced input: PBMCs. These receptor sequences come from a male donor in good health and CMV-seronegative. The CDR3 runs from the conserved cysteine through the conserved F or W.

j_call v_call cdr3_aa
TRBJ1-1 TRBV12-5 CASGLVLTGSSEAFF
TRBJ2-2 TRBV11-2 CASSLGQAIGELFF
TRBJ1-4 TRBV6-1 CASSVLDTNEKLFF
TRBJ1-1 TRBV5-5 CASSWRTGSTEAFF
TRBJ2-1 TRBV9 CASSVGTNYNEQFF
TRBJ2-5 TRBV2 CASRRGELAGVLRETQYF
TRBJ2-7 TRBV9 CASSRTGASSYEQYF
TRBJ2-7 TRBV4-1 CASSPGTLGYEQYF
TRBJ1-1 TRBV5-1 CASRGTGASWTEAFF
TRBJ2-2 TRBV7-3 CASSSGQGRSGELFF
TRBJ1-2 TRBV30 CAWSWGGGYTF
TRBJ2-1 TRBV6-1 CASSEPRLPTRNRDYHWDEQFF
TRBJ2-7 TRBV10-3 CAISGQGRSSYEQYF
TRBJ1-1 TRBV6-5 CASSHREGNTEAFF
TRBJ2-3 TRBV7-9 CASSLGTSGRDTQYF
TRBJ2-5 TRBV30 CAWTSGHQETQYF